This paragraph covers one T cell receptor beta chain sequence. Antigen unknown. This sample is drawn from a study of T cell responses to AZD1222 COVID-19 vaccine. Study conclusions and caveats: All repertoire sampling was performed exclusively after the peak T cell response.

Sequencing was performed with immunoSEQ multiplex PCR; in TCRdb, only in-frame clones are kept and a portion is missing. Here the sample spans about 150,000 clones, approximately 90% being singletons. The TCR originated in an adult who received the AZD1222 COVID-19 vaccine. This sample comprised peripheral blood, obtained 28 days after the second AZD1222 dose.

The chain's CDR3 is CASREGSIEGYTF. CDR3 DNA: TGTGCCAGTAGGGAAGGGTCTATTGAGGGCTACACCTTC. The chain recombines TRBV19 with TRBJ1-2; D uncertain. Deletions cut 6 bases from V and 8 bases from J, with 16 bases between. Germline V gene data show CDR1 as LNHDA and CDR2 as SQIVND (reference sequence). CDR3 size: 13 residues. The full variable domain, in which reference TRBV19 and TRBJ1-2 provide the parts outside the CDR3, is DGGITQSPKYLFRKEGQNVTLSCEQNLNHDAMYWYRQDPGQGLRLIYYSQIVNDFQKGDIAEGYSVSREKKESFPLTVTSAQKNPTAFYLCASREGSIEGYTFGSGTRLTVV.